One sample yielded the 31 T cell receptor beta chains listed below, sequenced in a study of blood T cell repertoires in COVID-19. This table comes from immunoSEQ multiplex PCR, and its TCRdb copy is limited to in-frame clones, with some not included. The sample shows nearly 200,000 clones, roughly 84% of them seen only once. Sequencing was done on a sample of peripheral blood. The receptor source for this set is a human donor in a cohort sampled during active COVID-19.

The DNA of the CDR3 is TGTGCCAGCTCACCTCCCGGAGGGGAGGGGACTGAAGCTTTCTTT. Translating gives CASSPPGGEGTEAFF. The rearrangement uses TRBV18 and TRBJ1-1; D is possibly TRBD1 (5 bases). Trimming cost V 3 bases and J 5 bases, with 16 bases left between them. The germline CDR1 and CDR2 sequences are KGHSH and LQKENI. This CDR3 has 15 residues.

Of note for this clone: The sample carries other DNA sequences with the same CDR3. V and J are TRBV19 and TRBJ2-1; the match to TRBD2 covers 10 bases. The ends lost 4 bases at V and 4 bases at J; junction bases unmatched: 4. The length of the CDR3 is 15 residues. The germline V gene encodes CDR1 LNHDA and CDR2 SQIVND (reference sequence). CDR3 residues: CASSRRTSGYNEQFF. CDR3 nucleotide sequence: TGTGCCAGTAGTAGGCGGACTAGCGGTTACAATGAGCAGTTCTTC.

V usage is TRBV2 and J usage is TRBJ1-1; D is ambiguous. The CDR3 sequence is 15 residues long. The V gene's germline CDR1 is SNHLY and CDR2 FYNNEI. V lost 7 bases and J 1 base, leaving 16 bases between the germline ends. CDR3 sequence (DNA): TGTGCCAGCATAGGCCACTATACCCCGAACACTGAAGCTTTCTTT. It specifies CASIGHYTPNTEAFF.

This chain connects TRBV5-5 to TRBJ2-5, with 12 nucleotides matching TRBD2. The CDR3 is 15 amino acids. V trimming: 4 bases; J trimming: 2 bases; junction bases outside the gene matches: 3. Germline values: CDR1 SGHKS, CDR2 YYEKEE (reference sequence). This chain's CDR3 is CASSLLAGGQETQYF. The CDR3 nucleotides read TGTGCCAGCAGCCTACTAGCGGGGGGTCAAGAGACCCAGTACTTC.

The chain carries TRBV27 and TRBJ2-7; TRBD1 agrees at 10 bases. CDR3 size: 15 residues. Germline-derived CDR1 and CDR2 are MNHEY and SMNVEV (reference sequence). After removal of 6 bases from V and 3 bases from J, the junction contained 8 bases not matched to a gene. The chain's CDR3 is CASRRAGTGVYEQYF. CDR3 DNA sequence: TGTGCCAGCAGACGAGCCGGGACAGGGGTCTACGAGCAGTACTTC.

CDR3 protein: CASSLSPSGGKYQPQHF. DNA of the CDR3: TGTGCCAGCAGCTTATCCCCTTCAGGGGGCAAGTATCAGCCCCAGCATTTT. This sequence joins TRBV7-8 and TRBJ1-5; 8 bases align to TRBD1. The CDR3 sequence is 17 residues long. Germline CDR1 reads SGHVS; CDR2 reads FQNEAQ. The junction had 11 bases not matched to a gene; V was cut back by 2 bases and J by 5 bases.

The chain employs TRBV5-1 and TRBJ1-5; D perhaps matches TRBD1 (6 bases). CDR3 length equals 16 residues. The V end was cut by 2 bases, the J end by 5 bases, with 17 bases between. CDR1 is SGHRS and CDR2 is YFSETQ in the germline V gene. DNA for the CDR3: TGCGCCAGCAGCTTTAATCCGGGGAGGGGGGATCAGCCCCAGCATTTT. Its translation is CASSFNPGRGDQPQHF.

This clone has more than one count but fewer than ten. CDR3 sequence reads: CASKGMNTGELFF. The CDR3 DNA reads TGCGCCAGCAAGGGGATGAACACCGGGGAGCTGTTTTTT. The chain uses TRBV5-1 and TRBJ2-2; weak D call: TRBD1 (5 bases). CDR3 length: 13 residues. The germline gives CDR1 SGHRS, CDR2 YFSETQ. The ends were cut back, 6 bases at V and 1 base at J, with 7 bases in the middle.

This clone was seen a few times. CDR3 nucleotides: TGTGCCAGCAGAGGACAGACTAATCAGCCCCAGCATTTT. Translating gives CASRGQTNQPQHF. V gene TRBV12-3 or TRBV12-4 combines with J gene TRBJ1-5; D might be TRBD1 (6 bases). The CDR3 totals 13 residues. The V end was cut by 6 bases, the J end by 4 bases, with 10 bases between.

In this sample, this clone turned up once. This specimen includes other DNA sequences encoding the same CDR3. The chain links TRBV12-3 or TRBV12-4 to TRBJ1-5, with D possibly TRBD1 on 5 matching bases. Trimming took 5 bases from V and 1 from J, leaving 6 bases between them. The CDR3 has 13 residues. The CDR3 loop reads CASSQGSNQPQHF. In DNA, the CDR3 is TGTGCCAGCAGTCAGGGAAGCAATCAGCCCCAGCATTTT.

J is TRBJ2-3 and V is TRBV10-2, with 9 bases aligning to TRBD1. The ends lost 6 bases at V and 6 bases at J; junction bases unmatched: 7. Germline loops: CDR1 WSHSY, CDR2 SAAADI. This CDR3 is built from 14 residues. In DNA form, the CDR3 reads TGCGCCAGCAGATTGGGACAGGGATACGATACGCAGTATTTT. Its protein product is CASRLGQGYDTQYF.

The chain combines TRBV18 with TRBJ1-4; D not certain. CDR1 KGHSH and CDR2 LQKENI come from the germline V gene. Trimming removed 6 bases from V and 0 bases from J, with 8 bases in between. This CDR3 comprises 14 residues. CDR3 loop: CASSDTATNEKLFF. In nucleotides, the CDR3 is TGTGCCAGCTCTGACACGGCAACTAATGAAAAACTGTTTTTT.

As DNA, the CDR3 is TGTGCCAGCAGTGGAGGGGGGACAGGGTCTCCGGCCCAGCAGTACGTC. This sequence encodes CASSGGGTGSPAQQYV. The chain combines TRBV6-1 with TRBJ2-7; 9 nucleotides match TRBD1. Trimming took 4 bases from V and 8 from J; bases not matched to a gene: 15. This CDR3 comprises 16 residues. Per the germline V gene, CDR1 is MNHNS and CDR2 is SASEGT.

As DNA, the CDR3 is TGTGCCAGCAGCTTAAGCGCCGGGAATACGCAGTATTTT. Its translation: CASSLSAGNTQYF. V and J are TRBV7-3 and TRBJ2-3, with D possibly being TRBD2 (5 bases). There are 13 residues in the CDR3. Germline CDR1 is SGHTA and CDR2 is FQGTGA. V was shortened by 1 base and J by 7 bases, with 9 bases between the two germline ends.

V is TRBV30 and J is TRBJ2-7; 12 bases line up with TRBD1. V was clipped by 0 bases and J by 7 bases; unmatched bases: 10. The CDR3 length is 16 residues. Germline V gives CDR1 GTSNPN, CDR2 SVGIG (reference sequence). As DNA, the CDR3 is TGTGCCTGGAGTGTTACGACGGGACAGGGGGCGCGGGAGCAGTACTTC. Its protein product is CAWSVTTGQGAREQYF.

The rearrangement uses TRBV19 and TRBJ2-1; the match to TRBD2 covers 11 bases. This CDR3 spans 16 amino acids. Germline values: CDR1 LNHDA, CDR2 SQIVND (reference sequence). J lost 4 bases, V lost 4 bases, and 6 bases had no gene match. DNA of the CDR3: TGTGCCAGTAGTACCACTAGCGGGGGAACATACAATGAGCAGTTCTTC. This sequence encodes CASSTTSGGTYNEQFF.

This clone was picked up one time. V is TRBV10-3 and J is TRBJ1-3, with TRBD1 matching over 9 bases. V lost 6 bases, J lost 6 bases, and 9 bases stayed unmatched. The CDR3 is 15 amino acids. Germline V gene lookup returns CDR1 ENHRY and CDR2 SYGVKD. The CDR3 sequence: CAIRPGQGGENTIYF. The DNA of the CDR3 is TGTGCCATCAGGCCGGGACAGGGAGGAGAAAACACCATATATTTT.

The V and J genes are TRBV7-9 and TRBJ2-6, with D perhaps matching TRBD2 (5 bases). This CDR3 contains 15 residues. V lost 5 bases to trimming and J lost 0 bases, with 8 bases between them. The germline CDR1 and CDR2 sequences are SEHNR and FQNEAQ (reference sequence). This chain's CDR3 is CASSRGISGANVLTF. The CDR3 nucleotides read TGTGCCAGCAGCCGAGGGATCTCTGGGGCCAACGTCCTGACTTTC.

V is TRBV28 and J is TRBJ2-3; TRBD2 matches at 7 bases. Germline V gives CDR1 MDHEN, CDR2 SYDVKM. The V segment lost 7 bases and the J segment 4 bases; nucleotides outside the gene matches: 11. The CDR3 runs 15 residues. The CDR3 here is CASNTAREFADTQYF. The DNA for the CDR3 is TGTGCCAGCAACACAGCGCGGGAGTTCGCAGATACGCAGTATTTT.

With regard to this clone: Compared with germline, one end of the junction differs, possibly owing to a read error. V and J are TRBV2 and TRBJ2-7; 7 nucleotides match TRBD2. Germline V gene lookup returns CDR1 SNHLY and CDR2 FYNNEI. This CDR3 is built from 16 residues. CDR3 region: CASNEPPAGVPYEQYF. As DNA, the CDR3 is TGTGCCAGCAATGAACCCCCGGCGGGAGTACCCTACGAGCAGTACTTC.

This chain joins TRBV9 and TRBJ2-1; TRBD2 matches 7 bases. CDR3 size: 14 residues. V trimming: 3 bases; J trimming: 5 bases; junction bases outside the gene matches: 5. Looked up from germline, CDR1 is SGDLS and CDR2 is YYNGEE. For the CDR3, the DNA is TGTGCCAGCAGCGCGGGACTACAAAACAATGAGCAGTTCTTC. It encodes CASSAGLQNNEQFF.

This clone appeared a few times. This rearrangement joins TRBV12-3 or TRBV12-4 to TRBJ1-2; no clear D gene. The V and J ends lost 4 bases and 6 bases respectively, with 12 bases between them. CDR3 length equals 13 residues. Here the CDR3 reads CASSSGRMDGYTF. The CDR3 DNA reads TGTGCCAGCAGTTCCGGCAGGATGGATGGCTACACCTTC.

The CDR3 sequence is CASSELRFSRDEQYF. Written as DNA, the CDR3 is TGTGCCAGCAGTGAACTGCGGTTTTCCCGCGACGAGCAGTACTTC. The rearrangement links TRBV6-1 to TRBJ2-7; the D is unclear. Germline lookup yields CDR1 MNHNS and CDR2 SASEGT. The CDR3 runs 15 residues. V lost 2 bases and J 5 bases, leaving 16 bases between the germline ends.

The chain combines TRBV6-5 with TRBJ2-5; weak D call: TRBD1 (6 bases). The CDR3 totals 15 residues. V dropped 7 bases and J dropped 4 bases, with 19 bases sitting between them. CDR1 and CDR2 (germline): MNHEY, SVGAGI. The CDR3 DNA sequence: TGTGCCAGCATGATCGTCGCGGTCAGGGGAGAGACCCAGTACTTC. This translates into CASMIVAVRGETQYF.

The chain links TRBV28 to TRBJ1-1, with 7 bases fitting TRBD1. This CDR3 is built from 19 residues. V dropped 1 base and J dropped 6; count of bases not matched to a gene: 20. From germline, CDR1 is MDHEN and CDR2 SYDVKM. The CDR3 DNA reads TGTGCCAGCAGTTTATTACGATGGGGGTCGAGGGGGCAAAACGCTGAAGCTTTCTTT. This encodes CASSLLRWGSRGQNAEAFF.

The chain employs TRBV5-1 and TRBJ2-3; 9 bases line up with TRBD2. Germline V gene data show CDR1 as SGHRS and CDR2 as YFSETQ. With V trimmed by 0 bases and J by 2 bases, 4 bases remained unmatched. The length of the CDR3 is 16 residues. CDR3 DNA sequence: TGCGCCAGCAGCTTGGGAAGCGGGGGGATCACAGATACGCAGTATTTT. This codes for CASSLGSGGITDTQYF.

The rearrangement uses TRBV9 and TRBJ2-1, with a tentative D call TRBD1 (6 bases). CDR3 size: 12 residues. The germline V gene encodes CDR1 SGDLS and CDR2 YYNGEE. The V end lost 4 bases, the J end lost 9 bases, and 11 bases lay between the germline ends. The CDR3 DNA reads as TGTGCCAGCAGCCCAGGGGCTGGTGAGCAGTTCTTC. Translating it yields CASSPGAGEQFF.

The rearrangement uses TRBV24-1 and TRBJ1-1; D uncertain. The V end was cut by 7 bases, the J end by 0 bases, with 14 bases between. Per the germline V gene, CDR1 is KGHDR and CDR2 is SFDVKD. The length of the CDR3 is 15 residues. CDR3 nucleotide sequence: TGTGCCACCAGGGCCGGGAACGGCATGAACACTGAAGCTTTCTTT. Translated, it gives CATRAGNGMNTEAFF.

The rearrangement links TRBV5-1 to TRBJ2-7, with D possibly being TRBD2 (5 bases). V shed 4 bases and J shed 2 bases, with 19 bases lying between them. CDR1 SGHRS and CDR2 YFSETQ come from the germline V gene. The CDR3 is 16 residues long. The CDR3 DNA reads as TGCGCCAGCAGCACAAACTTCGGGGATTTTGCCTACGAGCAGTACTTC. It encodes CASSTNFGDFAYEQYF.

The CDR3 is CASSQQTGAPYGYTF. CDR3 coding DNA: TGTGCCAGCAGCCAACAGACAGGGGCACCCTATGGCTACACCTTC. The chain joins TRBV14 to TRBJ1-2; 8 bases align to TRBD1. Germline CDR1 is SGHDN and CDR2 is FVKESK. Trimming took 2 bases from V and 4 from J; bases not matched to a gene: 6. CDR3 length: 15 residues.

The chain links TRBV28 to TRBJ2-3; weak D call: TRBD2 (5 bases). CDR1 and CDR2 (germline): MDHEN, SYDVKM. The CDR3 sequence is 15 residues long. Trimming cost V 1 base and J 0 bases, with 8 bases left between them. CDR3 amino acids: CASSLLGASTDTQYF. In DNA form, the CDR3 reads TGTGCCAGCAGTTTATTGGGAGCTAGCACAGATACGCAGTATTTT.